This T cell receptor beta chain emerged from a study of OX40 agonist ivuxolimab in advanced cancers. For the study at large: One patient with hepatocellular carcinoma and two with cutaneous melanoma, three in all, had partial responses.

With baseline, cycle 4 day 1, and cycle 7 day 1 as timepoints, blood was sampled. Produced via immunoSEQ multiplex PCR; TCRdb's table is partial and in-frame only. The sample records 60,000 to 65,000 clones, approximately 90% being singletons. Germline assignment: CDR1 SNHLY and CDR2 FYNNEI. The CDR3 sequence is 15 residues long. V dropped 6 bases and J dropped 0 bases, with 15 bases sitting between them. This clone was observed a single time. The V and J genes are TRBV2 and TRBJ2-7; D not certain. The source material was CD4+ or CD8+ T cells sorted from blood, sampled in a trial of the OX40 agonist ivuxolimab. This clonotype was sampled from an adult with an advanced solid tumor such as melanoma, head and neck, liver or kidney cancer. In nucleotides, the CDR3 is TGTGCCAGCAGCTTGGGTAATCTGCACTCCTACGAGCAGTACTTC. Its protein product is CASSLGNLHSYEQYF.